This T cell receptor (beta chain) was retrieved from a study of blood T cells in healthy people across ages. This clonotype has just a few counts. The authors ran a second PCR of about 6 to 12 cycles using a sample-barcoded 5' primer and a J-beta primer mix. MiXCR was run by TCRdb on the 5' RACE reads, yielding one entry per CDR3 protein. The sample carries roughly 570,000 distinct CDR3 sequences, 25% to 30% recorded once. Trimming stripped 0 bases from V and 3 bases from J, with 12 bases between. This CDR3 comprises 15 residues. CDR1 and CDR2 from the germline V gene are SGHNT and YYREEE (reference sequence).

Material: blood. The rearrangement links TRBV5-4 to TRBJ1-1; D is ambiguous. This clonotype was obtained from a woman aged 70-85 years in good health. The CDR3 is CASSLASRSDTEAFF. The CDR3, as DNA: TGTGCCAGCAGCTTGGCCTCTAGATCCGACACTGAAGCTTTCTTT. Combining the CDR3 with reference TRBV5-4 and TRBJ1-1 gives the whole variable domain ETGVTQSPTHLIKTRGQQVTLRCSSQSGHNTVSWYQQALGQGPQFIFQYYREEENGRGNFPPRFSGLQFPNYSSELNVNALELDDSALYLCASSLASRSDTEAFFGQGTRLTVV.